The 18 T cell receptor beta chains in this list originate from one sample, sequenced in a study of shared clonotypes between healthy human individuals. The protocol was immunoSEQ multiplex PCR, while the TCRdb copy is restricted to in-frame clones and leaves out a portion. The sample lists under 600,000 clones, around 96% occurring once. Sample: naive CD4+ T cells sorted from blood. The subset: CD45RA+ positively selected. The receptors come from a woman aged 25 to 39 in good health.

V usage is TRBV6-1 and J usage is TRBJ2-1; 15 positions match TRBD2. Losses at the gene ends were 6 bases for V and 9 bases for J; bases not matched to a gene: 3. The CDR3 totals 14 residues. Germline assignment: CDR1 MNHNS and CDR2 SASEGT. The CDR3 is CASRGLAGGSEQFF. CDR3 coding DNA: TGTGCCAGCAGGGGACTAGCGGGGGGAAGTGAGCAGTTCTTC.

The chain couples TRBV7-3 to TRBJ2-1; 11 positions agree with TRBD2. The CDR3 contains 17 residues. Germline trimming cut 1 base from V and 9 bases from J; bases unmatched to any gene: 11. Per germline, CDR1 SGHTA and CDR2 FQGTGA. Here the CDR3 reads CASSLRTLAGESGEQFF. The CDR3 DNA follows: TGTGCCAGCAGCTTAAGGACACTAGCGGGAGAGTCTGGTGAGCAGTTCTTC.

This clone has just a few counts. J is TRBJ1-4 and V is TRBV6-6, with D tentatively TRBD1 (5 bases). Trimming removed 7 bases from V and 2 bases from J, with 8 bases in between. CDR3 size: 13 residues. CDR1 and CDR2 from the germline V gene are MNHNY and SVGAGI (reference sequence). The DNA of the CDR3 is TGTGCCAGCACCCAGGGTACTAATGAAAAACTGTTTTTT. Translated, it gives CASTQGTNEKLFF.

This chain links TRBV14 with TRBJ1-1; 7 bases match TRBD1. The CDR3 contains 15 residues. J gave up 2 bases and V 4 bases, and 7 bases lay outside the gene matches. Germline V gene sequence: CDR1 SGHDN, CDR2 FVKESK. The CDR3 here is CASSPPGQRNTEAFF. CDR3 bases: TGTGCCAGCAGCCCCCCGGGACAGCGTAACACTGAAGCTTTCTTT.

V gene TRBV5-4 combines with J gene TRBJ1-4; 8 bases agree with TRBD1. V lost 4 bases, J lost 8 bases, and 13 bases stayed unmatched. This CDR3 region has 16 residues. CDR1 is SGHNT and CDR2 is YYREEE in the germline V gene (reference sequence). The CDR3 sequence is CASSRKIDRGGEKLFF. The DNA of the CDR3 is TGTGCCAGCAGCCGCAAAATTGACAGGGGAGGGGAAAAACTGTTTTTT. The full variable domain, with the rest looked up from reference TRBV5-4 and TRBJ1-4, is ETGVTQSPTHLIKTRGQQVTLRCSSQSGHNTVSWYQQALGQGPQFIFQYYREEENGRGNFPPRFSGLQFPNYSSELNVNALELDDSALYLCASSRKIDRGGEKLFFGSGTQLSVL.

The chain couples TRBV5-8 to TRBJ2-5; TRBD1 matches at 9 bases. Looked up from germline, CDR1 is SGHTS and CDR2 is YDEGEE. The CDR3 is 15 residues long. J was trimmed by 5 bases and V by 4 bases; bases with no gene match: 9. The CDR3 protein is CASSPRTGARETQYF. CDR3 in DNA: TGTGCCAGCAGCCCTCGGACAGGGGCGAGGGAGACCCAGTACTTC.

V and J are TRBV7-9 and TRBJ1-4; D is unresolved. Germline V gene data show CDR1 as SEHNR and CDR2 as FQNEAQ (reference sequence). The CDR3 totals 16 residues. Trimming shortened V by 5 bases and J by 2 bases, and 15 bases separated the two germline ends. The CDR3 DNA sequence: TGTGCCAGCAGCCGGAGGTCTGTACGGACTAATGAAAAACTGTTTTTT. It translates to CASSRRSVRTNEKLFF.

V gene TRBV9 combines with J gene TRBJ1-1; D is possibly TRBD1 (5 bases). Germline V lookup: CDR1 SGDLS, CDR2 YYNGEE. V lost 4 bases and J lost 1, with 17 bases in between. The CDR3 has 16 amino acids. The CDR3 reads CASSPRGGGPNTEAFF. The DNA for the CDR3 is TGTGCCAGCAGCCCCCGTGGGGGGGGACCGAACACTGAAGCTTTCTTT.

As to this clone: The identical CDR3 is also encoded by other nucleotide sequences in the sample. The CDR3 loop reads CASSGPGGEQYF. CDR3 in DNA: TGTGCCAGCAGCGGGCCCGGGGGCGAGCAGTACTTC. V usage is TRBV5-5 and J usage is TRBJ2-7; D might be TRBD2 (6 bases). The CDR3 has 12 residues. Trimming left V 4 bases short and J 6 bases short, with 11 bases between. Germline CDR1 is SGHKS and CDR2 is YYEKEE (reference sequence).

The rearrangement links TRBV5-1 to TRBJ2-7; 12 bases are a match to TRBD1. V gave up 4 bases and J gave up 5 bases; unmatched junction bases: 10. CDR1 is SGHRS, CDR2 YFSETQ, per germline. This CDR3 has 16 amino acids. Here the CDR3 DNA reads TGCGCCAGCAGCATAGAAACCGGGACAGGGGGCAACGAGCAGTACTTC. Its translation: CASSIETGTGGNEQYF.

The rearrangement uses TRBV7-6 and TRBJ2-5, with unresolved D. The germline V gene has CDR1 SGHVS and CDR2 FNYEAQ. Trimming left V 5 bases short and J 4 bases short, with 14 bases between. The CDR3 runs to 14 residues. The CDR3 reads CASSLRFATETQYF. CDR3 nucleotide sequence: TGTGCCAGCAGCCTCAGGTTTGCGACAGAGACCCAGTACTTC.

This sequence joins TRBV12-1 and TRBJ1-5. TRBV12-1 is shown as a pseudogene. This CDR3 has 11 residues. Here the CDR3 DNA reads TGTGCCAGCAACCCCGCCATCCCCCAGCATTTT. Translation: CASNPAIPQHF.

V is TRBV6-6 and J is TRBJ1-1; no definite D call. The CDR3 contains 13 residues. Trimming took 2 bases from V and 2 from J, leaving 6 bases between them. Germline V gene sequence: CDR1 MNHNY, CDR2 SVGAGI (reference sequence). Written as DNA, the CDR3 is TGTGCCAGCAGTTACAACGGCAACACTGAAGCTTTCTTT. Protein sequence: CASSYNGNTEAFF.

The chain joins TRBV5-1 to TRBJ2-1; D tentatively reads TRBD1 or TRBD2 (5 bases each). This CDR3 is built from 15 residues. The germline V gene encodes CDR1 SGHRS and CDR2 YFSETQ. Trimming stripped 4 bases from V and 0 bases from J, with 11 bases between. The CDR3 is CASSPGRSSYNEQFF. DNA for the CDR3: TGCGCCAGCAGCCCGGGACGAAGCTCCTACAATGAGCAGTTCTTC.

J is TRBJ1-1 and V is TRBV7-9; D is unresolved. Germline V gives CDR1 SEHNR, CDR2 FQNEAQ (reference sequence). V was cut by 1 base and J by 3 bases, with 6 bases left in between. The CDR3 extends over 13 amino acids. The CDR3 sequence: CASSLVADTEAFF. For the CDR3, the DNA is TGTGCCAGCAGCTTAGTGGCGGACACTGAAGCTTTCTTT.

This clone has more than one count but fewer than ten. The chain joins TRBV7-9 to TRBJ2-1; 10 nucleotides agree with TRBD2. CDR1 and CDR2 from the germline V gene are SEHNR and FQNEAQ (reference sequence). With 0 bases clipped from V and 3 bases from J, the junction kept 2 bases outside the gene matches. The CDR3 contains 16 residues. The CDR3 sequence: CASSLAAGGDYNEQFF. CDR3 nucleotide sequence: TGTGCCAGCAGCTTAGCAGCGGGAGGGGACTACAATGAGCAGTTCTTC.

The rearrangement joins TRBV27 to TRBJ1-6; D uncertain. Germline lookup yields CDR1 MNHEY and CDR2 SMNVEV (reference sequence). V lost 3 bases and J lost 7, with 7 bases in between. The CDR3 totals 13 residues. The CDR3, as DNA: TGTGCCAGCAGTTTCTTGGCAAATTCACCCCTCCACTTT. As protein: CASSFLANSPLHF.

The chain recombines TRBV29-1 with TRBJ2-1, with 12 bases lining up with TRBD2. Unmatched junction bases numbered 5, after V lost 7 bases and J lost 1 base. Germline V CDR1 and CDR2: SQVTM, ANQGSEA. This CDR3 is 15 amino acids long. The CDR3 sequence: CSGGLAGRSYNEQFF. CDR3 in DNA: TGCAGCGGAGGACTAGCGGGACGATCCTACAATGAGCAGTTCTTC.